The sequence of this T cell receptor beta chain was determined in a study of regulatory T cells in long-lasting Graves disease. Study details: Over-5-year antithyroid drug use with positive TSH receptor antibodies defined persistent Graves' disease in the study. Overall study findings and caveats: Persistent disease preferred TRBV28, TRBJ1-2 and TRBJ2-5.

Regarding time point: persistent/refractory GD, antithyroid drugs over 5 years with positive TRAb. PBMCs were the source of the RNA used for TCR sequencing. This clonotype was detected only a few times. Its cognate antigen is unknown. With iRepertoire HTBI primers and Arm-PCR of CDR3 regions, TCR beta libraries were built. TCRdb redid the calling of the multiplex PCR reads with MiXCR, one entry per CDR3 protein. The sample carries 700,000 or so distinct CDR3 sequences, roughly 30% recorded once. The ends were cut back, 0 bases at V and 4 bases at J, with 9 bases in the middle. The CDR3 covers 15 residues. The germline CDR1 and CDR2 sequences are SNHLY and FYNNEI.

The TCR comes from a female donor with Graves disease. The gene calls are TRBV2 and TRBJ2-2; tentative D call: TRBD2 (6 bases). The sample here was peripheral blood mononuclear cells (PBMCs), taken when the disease was refractory, from a patient treated with antithyroid drugs. CDR3 sequence (DNA): TGTGCCAGCAGTGAAGCGGGACTCACCACCGGGGAGCTGTTTTTT. Amino acids: CASSEAGLTTGELFF.